The 25 T cell receptor beta chains reported below all come from one sample, sequenced in a study of shared clonotypes between healthy human individuals. Here immunoSEQ multiplex PCR was the method, and the copy in TCRdb shows in-frame clones only, minus some. The sample carries about 480,000 clones, 79% recorded once. Specimen: PBMCs. Receptor source: a middle-aged woman in good health. Some clones in this sample may be carry-over from other donors' samples.

The J gene is TRBJ2-3, the V gene TRBV7-3; D remains unclear. Looked up from germline, CDR1 is SGHTA and CDR2 is FQGTGA. V lost 1 base and J 6 bases, leaving 14 bases between the germline ends. The CDR3 has 15 residues. CDR3 DNA: TGTGCCAGCAGCTTAAGTTTGGGCGAATCCGATACGCAGTATTTT. Translation: CASSLSLGESDTQYF.

This chain uses TRBV2 with TRBJ1-1; D gene ambiguous. This CDR3 region has 10 residues. CDR1 is SNHLY, CDR2 FYNNEI, per germline. Trimming removed 5 bases at V and 11 bases at J, with 9 bases between. The CDR3 region is CASSTVKAFF. CDR3 DNA: TGTGCCAGCAGTACGGTAAAGGCTTTCTTT.

This clone was detected a few times. CDR3 sequence reads: CASSFLTRREMDEQFF. CDR3 nucleotides: TGTGCCAGCAGCTTCCTGACTCGGCGGGAGATGGATGAGCAGTTCTTC. This rearrangement joins TRBV5-7 to TRBJ2-1, with TRBD2 matching 7 bases. TRBV5-7 is sorted into the ORF group, with uncertain function. V lost 2 bases, J lost 8 bases, and 13 bases stayed unmatched. There are 16 residues in the CDR3.

The chain has TRBV11-3 and TRBJ2-3, with D tentatively TRBD2 (7 bases). The CDR3 is 14 amino acids. Germline CDR1 is SGHNT and CDR2 is YENEEA. The V gene lost 6 bases and the J gene lost 6 bases, with 16 bases spanning the gap. CDR3 region: CASSGGAPHDTQYF. Written as DNA, the CDR3 is TGTGCCAGCAGTGGGGGGGCTCCACATGATACGCAGTATTTT.

V is TRBV14 and J is TRBJ2-1; 9 bases agree with TRBD1. Germline V gene sequence: CDR1 SGHDN, CDR2 FVKESK. V was clipped by 4 bases and J by 3 bases; unmatched bases: 1. The CDR3 consists of 14 residues. CDR3 amino acids: CASSRGQGYNEQFF. The DNA for the CDR3 is TGTGCCAGCAGCCGGGGACAGGGCTACAATGAGCAGTTCTTC.

This sequence joins TRBV21-1 and TRBJ2-3. TRBV21-1 constitutes a pseudogene. This CDR3 is built from 15 residues. The CDR3 DNA follows: TGTGCCGACCTCTTTACAAGGTCCCGCACAGATACGCAGTATTTT. Translated: CADLFTRSRTDTQYF.

The rearrangement links TRBV19 to TRBJ2-3; perhaps TRBD2 as D (6 bases). Germline CDR1 and CDR2: LNHDA and SQIVND (reference sequence). Trimming took 1 base from V and 2 from J, leaving 10 bases between them. This CDR3 has 15 residues. CDR3 residues: CASSIAGRFTDTQYF. In DNA, the CDR3 is TGTGCCAGTAGTATAGCAGGGAGGTTCACAGATACGCAGTATTTT.

This clone was detected a few times. DNA of the CDR3: TGTGCCTGGAGTAGAGGGGAAGGAAGAGAAGCTTTCTTT. Translated: CAWSRGEGREAFF. The chain has TRBV30 and TRBJ1-1, with a weak D call TRBD1 (5 bases). The V gene's germline CDR1 is GTSNPN and CDR2 SVGIG (reference sequence). This CDR3 is built from 13 residues. The ends were cut back, 2 bases at V and 8 bases at J, with 15 bases in the middle.

By share of the sample, this clone is medium-sized. The same CDR3 also results from other DNA sequences found in this sample. V and J are TRBV6-6 and TRBJ1-2; no clear D gene. V dropped 5 bases and J dropped 2 bases, with 9 bases sitting between them. This CDR3 is built from 13 residues. Germline V gene data show CDR1 as MNHNY and CDR2 as SVGAGI (reference sequence). CDR3 in DNA: TGTGCCAGCAGTCCTTCTCCCAACTATGGCTACACCTTC. Its translation: CASSPSPNYGYTF.

V usage is TRBV7-2 and J usage is TRBJ2-5; perhaps TRBD1 as D (7 bases). Germline CDR1 and CDR2: SGHTA and FQGNSA. There are 17 residues in the CDR3. The V and J ends lost 0 bases and 0 bases respectively, with 14 bases between them. The chain's CDR3 is CASSLAVGGQYQETQYF. Here the CDR3 DNA reads TGTGCCAGCAGCTTAGCTGTCGGGGGACAGTACCAAGAGACCCAGTACTTC.

The rearrangement uses TRBV2 and TRBJ2-5; D may be TRBD1 or TRBD2 (5 bases each). The germline V and J ends were trimmed by 0 bases and 2 bases, with 16 bases remaining between them. Germline assignment: CDR1 SNHLY and CDR2 FYNNEI. This CDR3 has 17 residues. The CDR3 loop is CASSEAHSLWGQETQYF. In DNA, the CDR3 is TGTGCCAGCAGTGAAGCGCACTCTCTCTGGGGGCAAGAGACCCAGTACTTC.

V usage is TRBV25-1 and J usage is TRBJ1-2; a weak D match, TRBD1 (6 bases). V lost 4 bases, J lost 8 bases, and 20 bases lay in between. The germline CDR1 and CDR2 sequences are MGHDK and SYGVNS. The CDR3 sequence is 15 residues long. Here the CDR3 reads CASSGLTSGAGGYTF. In nucleotides, the CDR3 is TGTGCCAGCAGTGGTTTGACTTCAGGGGCTGGGGGCTACACCTTC.

As for this clone: Other nucleotide sequences in the sample specify the same CDR3. This sequence joins TRBV9 and TRBJ2-7; D unresolved. V lost 0 bases and J 1 base, leaving 8 bases between the germline ends. CDR3 size: 14 residues. The germline CDR1 and CDR2 sequences are SGDLS and YYNGEE. In DNA, the CDR3 is TGTGCCAGCAGCGTAGGATTGGCGTCCTACGAGCAGTACTTC. It specifies CASSVGLASYEQYF.

This rearrangement joins TRBV10-3 to TRBJ2-1, with TRBD2 matching 8 bases. There are 14 residues in the CDR3. In germline, CDR1 is ENHRY, CDR2 SYGVKD. V lost 6 bases, J lost 8 bases, and 9 bases stayed unmatched. The CDR3 coding sequence is TGTGCCATCAGCCAGGGACTAGGGGGAGATGAGCAGTTCTTC. Its protein product is CAISQGLGGDEQFF.

This clone occurred once. V usage is TRBV30 and J usage is TRBJ1-2; D is uncertain. The V end lost 6 bases, the J end lost 0 bases, and 8 bases lay between the germline ends. The germline V gene has CDR1 GTSNPN and CDR2 SVGIG (reference sequence). The CDR3 extends over 12 amino acids. CDR3 region: CACSTTNYGYTF. The DNA of the CDR3 is TGTGCCTGCTCCACCACTAACTATGGCTACACCTTC.

This chain connects TRBV27 to TRBJ1-1; 7 nucleotides align to TRBD1. J was trimmed by 5 bases and V by 8 bases; bases with no gene match: 11. The germline CDR1 and CDR2 sequences are MNHEY and SMNVEV (reference sequence). The CDR3 is made up of 14 amino acids. The CDR3 protein is CASALGGVVTEAFF. In DNA form, the CDR3 reads TGTGCCAGCGCCCTAGGGGGCGTAGTTACTGAAGCTTTCTTT.

This chain links TRBV7-9 with TRBJ2-5; 11 positions match TRBD1. The germline gives CDR1 SEHNR, CDR2 FQNEAQ (reference sequence). The J segment lost 5 bases and the V segment lost 2 bases, leaving 4 bases of the junction unmatched. The CDR3 is 15 amino acids. As DNA, the CDR3 is TGTGCCAGCAGCTTACGGACAGGGGGCTTGGAGACCCAGTACTTC. Translated: CASSLRTGGLETQYF.

The genes are TRBV2 and TRBJ2-1; 12 bases align to TRBD2. The germline V gene has CDR1 SNHLY and CDR2 FYNNEI. The CDR3 length is 15 residues. Germline trimming cut 8 bases from V and 2 bases from J; bases unmatched to any gene: 4. In nucleotides, the CDR3 is TGTGCCAGCTCTGGACTAGCGGGACCCTACAATGAGCAGTTCTTC. This translates into CASSGLAGPYNEQFF.

This chain connects TRBV9 to TRBJ2-5; D is possibly TRBD1 (5 bases). Germline loops: CDR1 SGDLS, CDR2 YYNGEE. The CDR3 is 14 amino acids. The germline V and J ends were trimmed by 5 bases and 4 bases, with 15 bases remaining between them. CDR3 nucleotide sequence: TGTGCCAGCAGTCCTGGGGCTCCCACAGAGACCCAGTACTTC. Translating it yields CASSPGAPTETQYF.

The chain employs TRBV15 and TRBJ1-1, with D maybe TRBD1 (5 bases). V gave up 0 bases and J gave up 1 base, with 9 bases separating them. Germline CDR1 is LNHNV and CDR2 is YYDKDF (reference sequence). CDR3 length: 15 amino acids. CDR3 in DNA: TGTGCCACCAGCAGAGAAGCGACAGCGAACACTGAAGCTTTCTTT. Translating it yields CATSREATANTEAFF. The full variable domain, completed using reference TRBV15 and TRBJ1-1, is DAMVIQNPRYQVTQFGKPVTLSCSQTLNHNVMYWYQQKSSQAPKLLFHYYDKDFNNEADTPDNFQSRRPNTSFCFLDIRSPGLGDTAMYLCATSREATANTEAFFGQGTRLTVV.

This clone was seen once. The chain combines TRBV11-2 with TRBJ2-1; 7 bases are a match to TRBD2. The CDR3 has 17 amino acids. V shed 2 bases and J 0 bases; nucleotides not matched to a gene: 7. Germline loops: CDR1 SGHAT, CDR2 FQNNGV. The CDR3 protein is CASSLRLRESSYNEQFF. The CDR3 nucleotides read TGTGCCAGCAGCTTAAGATTGCGGGAGAGCTCCTACAATGAGCAGTTCTTC.

The chain carries TRBV19 and TRBJ1-1, with TRBD1 matching 7 bases. CDR1 and CDR2 (germline): LNHDA, SQIVND (reference sequence). This CDR3 contains 14 residues. V shed 11 bases, J shed 0 bases, and the junction held 9 bases outside the gene matches. The CDR3 DNA reads TGTGCCTGCTTAGACAGGGTCCTGAACACTGAAGCTTTCTTT. Its protein product is CACLDRVLNTEAFF.

The chain couples TRBV29-1 to TRBJ2-1; D perhaps matches TRBD1 (6 bases). The CDR3 contains 17 residues. Trimming pared 7 bases from V and 7 bases from J, leaving 29 bases between. CDR1 SQVTM and CDR2 ANQGSEA come from the germline V gene. CDR3 sequence (DNA): TGCAGCGCCCAAAAATTCCGGGACACCAATATGCGGAATGAGCAGTTCTTC. Its protein is CSAQKFRDTNMRNEQFF.

This chain uses TRBV11-2 with TRBJ2-2; weak D call: TRBD2 (6 bases). There are 13 residues in the CDR3. Germline V lookup: CDR1 SGHAT, CDR2 FQNNGV. Trimming removed 5 bases at V and 5 bases at J, with 9 bases between. CDR3 amino acids: CASSPGGTGELFF. Written as DNA, the CDR3 is TGTGCCAGCAGCCCCGGAGGGACCGGGGAGCTGTTTTTT.

This clone was detected many times. The V call is TRBV6-4, the J call TRBJ2-3; TRBD1 agrees at 7 bases. V was pared by 2 bases and J by 0 bases, with 5 bases of the junction left unmatched. In germline, CDR1 is MRHNA, CDR2 SNTAGT. This CDR3 has 16 residues. CDR3 loop: CASSDLPGGSTDTQYF. CDR3 bases: TGTGCCAGCAGTGACCTACCAGGGGGTAGCACAGATACGCAGTATTTT.